Listed below are T cell receptor beta chains from one sample, sequenced in a study of vaccination effects on CD4 cells after COVID-19. Sequencing used immunoSEQ multiplex PCR; TCRdb keeps in-frame clones, though not all of them. The data contain approximately 68,000 clones, about 79% of them seen just once; the ten biggest clones take up roughly a tenth. Antigens for these TCRs are unknown. Sequencing was performed on CD4+ T cells from PBMCs cultured with SARS-CoV-2 spike peptides, taken before COVID-19 vaccination. All receptors come from a human donor who received a COVID-19 vaccine. The CDR3 runs from the conserved cysteine through the conserved F or W. D genes are given only for firm matches. Clone size is given for some rows only: seen once, a few or many times, or a class if the clone is expanded.

j_call v_call d_call clone_size cdr3_nt cdr3_aa
TRBJ2-2 TRBV2 TRBD1 . TGTGCCGCAGGGGACAGGCGTAGGTACACCGGGGAGCTGTTTTTT CAAGDRRRYTGELFF
TRBJ1-1 TRBV19 TRBD1 . TGTGCCAGTAAAACAGGGGCCCCCTCAGAAGCTTTCTTT CASKTGAPSEAFF
TRBJ2-3 TRBV7-3 TRBD2 . TGTGCCAGCAGCTCCATCGGACTAGCGGCAGATACGCAGTATTTT CASSSIGLAADTQYF
TRBJ2-6 TRBV18 . . TGTGCCAGCTCCCCCAGCTCTGGGGCCAACGTCCTGACTTTC CASSPSSGANVLTF
TRBJ1-5 TRBV5-1 . once TGCGCCAGCAGCTTGGCCGGGTCTGGCAATCAGCCCCAGCATTTT CASSLAGSGNQPQHF
TRBJ2-3 TRBV5-1 . . TGCGCCAGCAGCGAGACAGAGCAATTCACAGATACGCAGTATTTT CASSETEQFTDTQYF
TRBJ1-3 TRBV6-5 . . TGTGCCAGCAGTTATGGTGGAAACACCATATATTTT CASSYGGNTIYF
TRBJ1-2 TRBV20-1 . . TGCAGTGCTAGACCCCTTAATGGCTACACCTTC CSARPLNGYTF
TRBJ2-1 TRBV4-2 . . TGTGCCAGCAGCCAAGCTAGGTATGAGCAGTTCTTC CASSQARYEQFF
TRBJ1-4 TRBV6-1 TRBD1 . TGTGCCAGCAGTGAGGCAGGGGGATTGGAAAAACTGTTTTTT CASSEAGGLEKLFF
TRBJ2-1 TRBV9 TRBD2 . TGTGCCAGCAGCGTGGCGGGGCGGGGGGCCGGAAATGAGCAGTTCTTC CASSVAGRGAGNEQFF
TRBJ2-1 TRBV24-1 . . TGTGCCACCAGTGATACCGAGGCGACAAGCTCCTACAATGAGCAGTTCTTC CATSDTEATSSYNEQFF
TRBJ2-5 TRBV5-1 . once TGCGCCAGCAGCTCCATCGTCGGGGGCAGAGGGGAGACCCAGTACTTC CASSSIVGGRGETQYF
TRBJ1-6 TRBV7-2 . . TGTGCCAGCAGCTTAGATCCGAGGGGTAATTCACCCCTCCACTTT CASSLDPRGNSPLHF
TRBJ1-6 TRBV7-2 . once TGTGCCAGCAGCGCCTCCTGGCAGGGGAGCTCCTATAATTCACCCCTCCACTTT CASSASWQGSSYNSPLHF